Listed here are 2 T cell receptor beta chains from one sample, sequenced in a study of patients and donors after allogeneic stem cell transplantation. TCRdb redid the calling of the RT-PCR reads with MiXCR, one entry per CDR3 protein. The sample lists hundreds of thousands of distinct CDR3 sequences, under 20% occurring once. The sample was blood, either unsorted or a sorted T cell fraction (not recorded which). These receptor sequences come from a human donor who was either an allogeneic HSCT recipient or a stem cell or donor lymphocyte infusion donor (not recorded which). It is not recorded whose cells these are; they may come from a transplant donor.

There are many counts of this clonotype. The genes are TRBV12-3 or TRBV12-4 and TRBJ2-5; D uncertain. Trimming removed 3 bases from V and 3 bases from J, with 5 bases in between. The CDR3 has 12 residues. CDR3 loop: CASSFSEETQYF. CDR3 DNA: TGTGCCAGCAGTTTTTCCGAAGAGACCCAGTACTTC.

This clonotype was recorded a few times. The chain is built from TRBV4-1 and TRBJ1-2; D perhaps matches TRBD1 (5 bases). V lost 0 bases to trimming and J lost 5 bases, with 13 bases between them. The germline CDR1 and CDR2 sequences are MGHRA and YSYEKL. This CDR3 is 15 amino acids long. The DNA for the CDR3 is TGCGCCAGCAGCCAAGAGAGGGGACGGGTTTATGGCTACACCTTC. Its protein product is CASSQERGRVYGYTF.